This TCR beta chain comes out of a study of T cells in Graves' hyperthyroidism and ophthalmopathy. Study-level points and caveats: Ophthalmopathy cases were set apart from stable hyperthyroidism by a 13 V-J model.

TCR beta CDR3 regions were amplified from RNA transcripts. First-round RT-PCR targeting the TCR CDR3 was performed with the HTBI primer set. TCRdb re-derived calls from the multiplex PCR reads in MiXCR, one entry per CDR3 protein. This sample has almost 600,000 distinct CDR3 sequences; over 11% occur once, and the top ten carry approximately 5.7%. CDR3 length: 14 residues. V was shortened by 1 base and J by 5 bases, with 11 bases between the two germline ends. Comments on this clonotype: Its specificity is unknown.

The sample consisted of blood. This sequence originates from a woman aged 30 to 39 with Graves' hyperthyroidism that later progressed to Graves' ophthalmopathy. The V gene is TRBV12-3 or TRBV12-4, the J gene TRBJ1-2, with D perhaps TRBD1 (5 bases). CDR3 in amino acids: CASSLGLQGYGYTF. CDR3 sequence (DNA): TGTGCCAGCAGTTTAGGCCTGCAGGGATATGGCTACACCTTC.